These T cell receptor beta chains were read from a single sample in a study of HIV-infected patients and healthy controls. In TCRdb, the 5' RACE reads were re-called with MiXCR into one record per CDR3 protein. The table shows around 58,000 distinct CDR3 sequences, with roughly a fifth occurring only once. Input material: CD4+ T cells from blood. The source of these receptors is a human donor in good health. The CDR3 runs from the conserved cysteine through the conserved F or W.

j_gene | v_gene | CDR3aa
TRBJ1-1 | TRBV12-3/TRBV12-4 | CASRTRGQLTKGEAFF
TRBJ2-3 | TRBV7-3 | CASSLQGGSTDTQYF
TRBJ1-1 | TRBV7-9 | CASSLTTENTEAFF
TRBJ2-3 | TRBV11-2 | CASSSPAPLSTDTQYF
TRBJ2-7 | TRBV11-2 | CASSSKAGHSYEQYF
TRBJ2-6 | TRBV2 | CASSVGGPNSGANVLTF
TRBJ2-2 | TRBV20-1 | CSLSRVGTGELFF
TRBJ2-7 | TRBV7-7 | CASSSGQGAGEQYF
TRBJ2-5 | TRBV5-1 | CASSTGTSGIETQYF
TRBJ2-3 | TRBV15 | CATSRDSGTSGVQDTQYF
TRBJ2-7 | TRBV20-1 | CSAGRDRGEEQYF
TRBJ1-5 | TRBV4-1 | CASSQDDRGTRPQHF
TRBJ2-5 | TRBV18 | CASSPPGETQYF
TRBJ1-5 | TRBV2 | CASMDTGGNQPQHF
TRBJ2-1 | TRBV29-1 | CSVTGTSGYDEQFF
TRBJ2-6 | TRBV9 | CASSVATGTGFSGANVLTF
TRBJ2-7 | TRBV6-1 | CASSAGQEGYEQYF
TRBJ2-1 | TRBV5-1 | CASSLGQGSYNEQFF
TRBJ1-2 | TRBV12-3/TRBV12-4 | CASSLALGGRGYTF